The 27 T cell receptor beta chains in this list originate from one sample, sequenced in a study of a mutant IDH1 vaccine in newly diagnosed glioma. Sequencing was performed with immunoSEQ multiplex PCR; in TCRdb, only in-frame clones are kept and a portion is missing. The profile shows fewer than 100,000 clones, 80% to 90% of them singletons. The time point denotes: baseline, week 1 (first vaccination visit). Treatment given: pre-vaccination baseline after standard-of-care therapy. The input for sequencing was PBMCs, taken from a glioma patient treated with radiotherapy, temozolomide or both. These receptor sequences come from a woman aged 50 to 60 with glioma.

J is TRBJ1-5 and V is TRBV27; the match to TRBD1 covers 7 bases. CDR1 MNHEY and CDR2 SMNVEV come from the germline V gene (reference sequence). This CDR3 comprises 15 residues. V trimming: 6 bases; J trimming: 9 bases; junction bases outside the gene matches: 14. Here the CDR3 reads CASSWTGGDNRPQHF. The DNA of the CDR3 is TGTGCCAGCAGCTGGACAGGTGGTGACAATAGGCCCCAGCATTTT.

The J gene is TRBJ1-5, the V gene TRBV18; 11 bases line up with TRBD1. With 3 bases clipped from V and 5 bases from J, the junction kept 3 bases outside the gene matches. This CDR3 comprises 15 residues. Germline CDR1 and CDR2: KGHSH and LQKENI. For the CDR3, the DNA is TGTGCCAGCTCACCGAGGGACAGGGGGGATCAGCCCCAGCATTTT. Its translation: CASSPRDRGDQPQHF.

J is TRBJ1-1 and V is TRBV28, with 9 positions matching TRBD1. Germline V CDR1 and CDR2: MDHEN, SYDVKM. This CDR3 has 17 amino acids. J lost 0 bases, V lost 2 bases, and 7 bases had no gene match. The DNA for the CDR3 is TGTGCCAGCAGTTTACGGGGGACAGGGCGCTTGAACACTGAAGCTTTCTTT. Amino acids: CASSLRGTGRLNTEAFF. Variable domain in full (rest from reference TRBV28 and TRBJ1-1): DVKVTQSSRYLVKRTGEKVFLECVQDMDHENMFWYRQDPGLGLRLIYFSYDVKMKEKGDIPEGYSVSREKKERFSLILESASTNQTSMYLCASSLRGTGRLNTEAFFGQGTRLTVV.

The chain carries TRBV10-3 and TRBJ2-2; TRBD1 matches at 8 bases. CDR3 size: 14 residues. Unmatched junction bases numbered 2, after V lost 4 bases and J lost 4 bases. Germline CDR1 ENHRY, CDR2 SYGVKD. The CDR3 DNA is TGTGCCATCAGTGGACAGGGGCGCACCGGGGAGCTGTTTTTT. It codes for CAISGQGRTGELFF.

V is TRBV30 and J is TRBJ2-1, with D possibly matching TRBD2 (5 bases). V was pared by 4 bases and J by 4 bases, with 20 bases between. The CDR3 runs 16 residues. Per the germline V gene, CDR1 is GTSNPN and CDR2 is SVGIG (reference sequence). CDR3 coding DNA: TGTGCCTGGAACGGGGTAGGAAGTGGGGTGTACAATGAGCAGTTCTTC. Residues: CAWNGVGSGVYNEQFF. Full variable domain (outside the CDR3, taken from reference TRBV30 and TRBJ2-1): SQTIHQWPATLVQPVGSPLSLECTVEGTSNPNLYWYRQAAGRGLQLLFYSVGIGQISSEVPQNLSASRPQDRQFILSSKKLLLSDSGFYLCAWNGVGSGVYNEQFFGPGTRLTVL.

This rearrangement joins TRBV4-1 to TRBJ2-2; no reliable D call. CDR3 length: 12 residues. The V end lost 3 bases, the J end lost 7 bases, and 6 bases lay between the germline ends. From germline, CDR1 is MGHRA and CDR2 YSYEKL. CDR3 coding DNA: TGCGCCAGCAGCCAGATAGTCGGGGAGCTGTTTTTT. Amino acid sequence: CASSQIVGELFF.

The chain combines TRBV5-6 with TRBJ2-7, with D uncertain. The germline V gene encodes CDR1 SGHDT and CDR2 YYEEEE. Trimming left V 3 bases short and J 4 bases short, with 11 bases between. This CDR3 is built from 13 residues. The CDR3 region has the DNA TGTGCCAGCAGCTCGAGTTACGGGTACGAGCAGTACTTC. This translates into CASSSSYGYEQYF.

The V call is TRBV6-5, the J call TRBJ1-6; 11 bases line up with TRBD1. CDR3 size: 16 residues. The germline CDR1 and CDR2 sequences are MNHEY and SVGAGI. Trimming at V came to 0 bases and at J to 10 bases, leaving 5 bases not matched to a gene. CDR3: CASSYSGTGGESPLHF. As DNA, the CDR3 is TGTGCCAGCAGTTACTCTGGGACAGGGGGAGAATCACCCCTCCACTTT.

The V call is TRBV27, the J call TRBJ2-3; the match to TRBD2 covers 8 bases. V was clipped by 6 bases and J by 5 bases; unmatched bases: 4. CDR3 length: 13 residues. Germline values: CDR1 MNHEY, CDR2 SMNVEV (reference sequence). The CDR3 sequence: CASRTSGGDTQYF. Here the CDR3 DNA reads TGTGCCAGCAGAACTAGCGGTGGAGATACGCAGTATTTT.

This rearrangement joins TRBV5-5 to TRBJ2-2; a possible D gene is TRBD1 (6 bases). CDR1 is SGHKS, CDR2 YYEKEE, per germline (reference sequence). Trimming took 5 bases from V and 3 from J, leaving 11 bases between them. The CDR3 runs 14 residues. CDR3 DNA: TGTGCCAGCAGTAGACAGGTGGACACCGGGGAGCTGTTTTTT. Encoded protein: CASSRQVDTGELFF.

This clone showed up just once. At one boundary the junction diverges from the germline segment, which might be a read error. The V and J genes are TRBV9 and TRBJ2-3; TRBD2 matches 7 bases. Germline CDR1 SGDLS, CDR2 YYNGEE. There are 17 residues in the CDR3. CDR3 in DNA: TGTGCCAGCAGCGTAGATTGGTGGGGCGGGAGCAAAGATACGCAGTATTTT. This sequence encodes CASSVDWWGGSKDTQYF.

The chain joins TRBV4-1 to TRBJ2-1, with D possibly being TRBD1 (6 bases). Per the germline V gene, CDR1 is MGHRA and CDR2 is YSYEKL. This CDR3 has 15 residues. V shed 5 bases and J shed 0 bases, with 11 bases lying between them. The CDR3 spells CASSARGNSYNEQFF. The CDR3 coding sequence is TGCGCCAGCAGCGCCAGGGGCAACTCCTACAATGAGCAGTTCTTC.

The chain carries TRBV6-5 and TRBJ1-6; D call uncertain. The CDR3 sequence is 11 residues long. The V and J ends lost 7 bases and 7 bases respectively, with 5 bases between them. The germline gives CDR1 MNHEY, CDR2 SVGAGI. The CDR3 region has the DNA TGTGCCAGCAAGGGCAATTCACCCCTCCACTTT. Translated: CASKGNSPLHF.

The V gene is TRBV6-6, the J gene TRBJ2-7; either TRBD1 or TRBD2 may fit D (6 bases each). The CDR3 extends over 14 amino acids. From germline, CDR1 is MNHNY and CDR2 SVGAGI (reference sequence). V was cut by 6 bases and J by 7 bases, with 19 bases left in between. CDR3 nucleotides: TGTGCCAGCAGCCCCCCGGGGGCGCATCGGGAGCAGTACTTC. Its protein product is CASSPPGAHREQYF.

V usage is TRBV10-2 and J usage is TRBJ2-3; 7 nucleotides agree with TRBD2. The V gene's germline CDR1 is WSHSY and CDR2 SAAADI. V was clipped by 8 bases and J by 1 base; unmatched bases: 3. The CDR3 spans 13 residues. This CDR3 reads CASGLAGTDTQYF. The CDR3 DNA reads TGCGCCAGCGGTCTAGCGGGCACAGATACGCAGTATTTT.

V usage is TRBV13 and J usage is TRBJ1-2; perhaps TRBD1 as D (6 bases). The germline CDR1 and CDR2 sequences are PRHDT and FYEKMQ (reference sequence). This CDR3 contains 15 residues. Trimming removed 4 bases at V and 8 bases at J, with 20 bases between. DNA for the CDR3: TGTGCCAGCAGCTCCCCCTGGGGGGCAGCATCGGGCTACACCTTC. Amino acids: CASSSPWGAASGYTF.

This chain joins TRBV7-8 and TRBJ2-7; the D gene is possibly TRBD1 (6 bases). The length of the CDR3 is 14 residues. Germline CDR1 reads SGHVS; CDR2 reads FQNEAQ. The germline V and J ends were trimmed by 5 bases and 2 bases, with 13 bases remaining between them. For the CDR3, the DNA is TGTGCCAGCAGCCCCAGACAGGATACCTACGAGCAGTACTTC. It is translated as CASSPRQDTYEQYF.

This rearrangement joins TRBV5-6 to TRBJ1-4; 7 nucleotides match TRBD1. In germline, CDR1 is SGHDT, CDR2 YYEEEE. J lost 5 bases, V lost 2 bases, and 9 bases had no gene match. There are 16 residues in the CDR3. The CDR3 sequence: CASSFTPGQRNEKLFF. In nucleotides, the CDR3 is TGTGCCAGCAGCTTTACTCCGGGACAGAGGAATGAAAAACTGTTTTTT.

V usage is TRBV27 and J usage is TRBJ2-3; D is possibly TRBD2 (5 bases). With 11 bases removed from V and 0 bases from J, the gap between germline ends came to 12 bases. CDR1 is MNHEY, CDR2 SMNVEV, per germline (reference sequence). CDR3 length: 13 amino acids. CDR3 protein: CASGRTSTDTQYF. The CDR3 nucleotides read TGTGCCTCCGGGCGGACTAGCACAGATACGCAGTATTTT.

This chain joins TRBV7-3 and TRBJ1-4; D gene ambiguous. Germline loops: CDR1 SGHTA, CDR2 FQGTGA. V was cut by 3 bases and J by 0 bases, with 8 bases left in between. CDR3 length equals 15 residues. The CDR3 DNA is TGTGCCAGCAGCTTCACCGGGGCAACTAATGAAAAACTGTTTTTT. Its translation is CASSFTGATNEKLFF.

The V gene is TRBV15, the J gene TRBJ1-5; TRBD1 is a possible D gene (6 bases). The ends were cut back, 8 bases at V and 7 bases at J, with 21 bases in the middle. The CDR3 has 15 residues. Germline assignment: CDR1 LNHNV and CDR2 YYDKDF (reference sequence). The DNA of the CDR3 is TGTGCCACCCAAACAGGGAAATTAGGGGAACAGCCCCAGCATTTT. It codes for CATQTGKLGEQPQHF.

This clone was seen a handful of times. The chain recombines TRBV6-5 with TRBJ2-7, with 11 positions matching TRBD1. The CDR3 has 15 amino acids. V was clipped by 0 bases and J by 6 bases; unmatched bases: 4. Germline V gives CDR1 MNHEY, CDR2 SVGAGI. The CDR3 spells CASSYSRTGGGEQYF. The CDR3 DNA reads TGTGCCAGCAGTTACTCAAGGACAGGGGGCGGCGAGCAGTACTTC.

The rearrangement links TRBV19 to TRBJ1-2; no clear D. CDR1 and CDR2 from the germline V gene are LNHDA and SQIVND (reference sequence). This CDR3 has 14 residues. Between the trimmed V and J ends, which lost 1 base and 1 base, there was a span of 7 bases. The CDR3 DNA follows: TGTGCCAGTAGTATAGCCCGGATTAACTATGGCTACACCTTC. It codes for CASSIARINYGYTF.

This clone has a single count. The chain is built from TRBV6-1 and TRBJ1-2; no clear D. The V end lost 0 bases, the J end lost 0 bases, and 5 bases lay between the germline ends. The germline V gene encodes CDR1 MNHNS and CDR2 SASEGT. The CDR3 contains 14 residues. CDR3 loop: CASSEALANYGYTF. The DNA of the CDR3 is TGTGCCAGCAGTGAAGCCCTAGCTAACTATGGCTACACCTTC.

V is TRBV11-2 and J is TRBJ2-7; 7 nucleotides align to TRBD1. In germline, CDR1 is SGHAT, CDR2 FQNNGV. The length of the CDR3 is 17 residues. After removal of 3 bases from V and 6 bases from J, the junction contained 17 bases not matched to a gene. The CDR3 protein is CASSFSGTAGRRVEQYF. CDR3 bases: TGTGCCAGCAGCTTTTCCGGGACAGCTGGGCGACGGGTCGAGCAGTACTTC.

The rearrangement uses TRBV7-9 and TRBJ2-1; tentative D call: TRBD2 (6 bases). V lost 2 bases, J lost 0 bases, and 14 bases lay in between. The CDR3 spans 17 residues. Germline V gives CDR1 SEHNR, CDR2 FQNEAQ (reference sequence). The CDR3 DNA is TGTGCCAGCAGCTTACCCCGTAACGGGAGCTCCTACAATGAGCAGTTCTTC. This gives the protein CASSLPRNGSSYNEQFF.

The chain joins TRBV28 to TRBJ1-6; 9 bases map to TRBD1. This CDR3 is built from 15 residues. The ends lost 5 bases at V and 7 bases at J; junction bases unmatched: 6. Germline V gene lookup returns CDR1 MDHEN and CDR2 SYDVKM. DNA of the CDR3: TGTGCCAGCAGTCAATTTGGACAGGGGAATTCACCCCTCCACTTT. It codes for CASSQFGQGNSPLHF.